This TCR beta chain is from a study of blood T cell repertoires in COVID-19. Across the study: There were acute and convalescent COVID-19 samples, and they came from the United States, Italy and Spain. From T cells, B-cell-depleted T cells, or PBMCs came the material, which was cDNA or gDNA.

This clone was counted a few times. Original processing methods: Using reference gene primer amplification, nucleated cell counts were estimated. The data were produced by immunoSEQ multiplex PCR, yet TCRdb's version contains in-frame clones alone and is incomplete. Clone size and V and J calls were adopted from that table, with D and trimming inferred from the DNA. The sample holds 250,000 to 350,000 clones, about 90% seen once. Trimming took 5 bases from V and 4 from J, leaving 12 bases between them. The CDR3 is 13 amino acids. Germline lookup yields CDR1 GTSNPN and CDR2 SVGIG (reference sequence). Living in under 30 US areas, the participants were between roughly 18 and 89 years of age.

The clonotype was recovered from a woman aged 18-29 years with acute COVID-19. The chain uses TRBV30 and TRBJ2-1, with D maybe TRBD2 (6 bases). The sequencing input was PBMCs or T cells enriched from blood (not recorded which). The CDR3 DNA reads TGTGCCTGGGAGGGAGGAGGATACAATGAGCAGTTCTTC. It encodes CAWEGGGYNEQFF.